Ten or more counts support the clone carrying this T cell receptor (beta chain). The length of the CDR3 is 14 residues. V was clipped by 6 bases and J by 6 bases, with 15 bases between them. The data are from a study of T-cell reconstitution after alpha-beta-depleted transplantation in children. Preparation of the TCRbeta library involved a method that used unique molecular identifiers. Each CDR3 protein is one row after TCRdb ran MiXCR on the PCR reads. The sample records over 550,000 distinct CDR3 sequences, about 11% being singletons. The sequencing here drew on PBMCs from the stem cell graft donor, taken from the stem cell graft. The gene calls are TRBV12-3 or TRBV12-4 and TRBJ1-5; D is possibly TRBD1 (6 bases). The clonotype originates from a human donor who donated a stem cell graft to a child with acute myeloid leukemia. For the CDR3, the DNA is TGTGCCAGCAGCACAGGGTTTGGGACTCAGCCCCAGCATTTT. It yields the protein CASSTGFGTQPQHF.